The 21 T cell receptor beta chains below were found in one sample sequenced in a study of control samples from healthy donors and cancer patients. The table came from immunoSEQ multiplex PCR; TCRdb's copy has only in-frame clones and leaves some out. The sample contains more than 75,000 clones, over 60% of which appear only once. Sequenced input: blood. These receptors all come from a woman in her twenties or thirties in good health.

The gene calls are TRBV19 and TRBJ2-1; no clear D. The V end was cut by 1 base, the J end by 7 bases, with 5 bases between. This CDR3 has 12 residues. Germline V gene sequence: CDR1 LNHDA, CDR2 SQIVND (reference sequence). As DNA, the CDR3 is TGTGCCAGTAGTATAGGCCTGAATGAGCAGTTCTTC. It translates to CASSIGLNEQFF.

The V and J genes are TRBV9 and TRBJ2-3; no firm D call. V lost 4 bases to trimming and J lost 3 bases, with 9 bases between them. CDR1 is SGDLS, CDR2 YYNGEE, per germline. The CDR3 has 13 residues. The CDR3 DNA follows: TGTGCCAGCAGCCCACCCAGTACAGATACGCAGTATTTT. Translation gives CASSPPSTDTQYF.

CDR3 nucleotide sequence: TGCAGTGCTCCGACACCCATAAACACCTTC. This translates into CSAPTPINTF. The rearrangement uses TRBV20-1 and TRBJ1-2; D is undetermined. CDR3 length equals 10 residues. Deletions cut 5 bases from V and 12 bases from J, with 13 bases between. The germline V gene has CDR1 DFQATT and CDR2 SNEGSKA (reference sequence).

CDR3 sequence reads: CASSQGEQPWTEAFF. The CDR3 region has the DNA TGCGCCAGCAGCCAAGGGGAACAGCCCTGGACTGAAGCTTTCTTT. The V gene is TRBV4-1, the J gene TRBJ1-1; D remains ambiguous. Germline V gene data show CDR1 as MGHRA and CDR2 as YSYEKL. V was shortened by 1 base and J by 5 bases, with 14 bases between the two germline ends. This CDR3 contains 15 residues.

The genes are TRBV5-1 and TRBJ2-5; TRBD2 matches 8 bases. The CDR3 extends over 14 amino acids. J gave up 1 base and V 7 bases, and 6 bases lay outside the gene matches. Germline V lookup: CDR1 SGHRS, CDR2 YFSETQ. This CDR3 reads CASQLADRQETQYF. In DNA form, the CDR3 reads TGCGCCAGCCAACTAGCGGACCGCCAAGAGACCCAGTACTTC.

This chain uses TRBV19 with TRBJ2-3; 9 bases are shared with TRBD1. V shed 4 bases, J shed 0 bases, and the junction held 5 bases outside the gene matches. CDR3 length: 16 amino acids. Germline V lookup: CDR1 LNHDA, CDR2 SQIVND (reference sequence). The CDR3 here is CASSRGTGSSTDTQYF. The CDR3 bases are TGTGCCAGTAGTAGGGGGACAGGGTCGAGCACAGATACGCAGTATTTT.

The chain links TRBV2 to TRBJ2-2, with 9 bases identical to TRBD1. Germline CDR1 SNHLY, CDR2 FYNNEI. The CDR3 loop spans 14 amino acids. V lost 6 bases, J lost 5 bases, and 4 bases stayed unmatched. CDR3 bases: TGTGCCAGCAGGGAACAGGGGGCTACCGGGGAGCTGTTTTTT. It specifies CASREQGATGELFF.

V and J are TRBV5-4 and TRBJ2-3, with 13 nucleotides matching TRBD2. The CDR3 runs 16 residues. Trimming took 5 bases from V and 5 from J; bases not matched to a gene: 8. Germline V gene lookup returns CDR1 SGHNT and CDR2 YYREEE (reference sequence). CDR3 in DNA: TGTGCCAGCAGGCAGACTAGCGGGGGGCTAGGAGATACGCAGTATTTT. Protein product: CASRQTSGGLGDTQYF.

The DNA for the CDR3 is TGTGCCAGCAGTCTCCAGCCGCTGTACACTGAAGCTTTCTTT. Amino acid sequence: CASSLQPLYTEAFF. The rearrangement uses TRBV6-2 or TRBV6-3 and TRBJ1-1; no clear D gene. This CDR3 has 14 residues. Germline V gene data show CDR1 as MNHEY and CDR2 as SVGEGT. V was clipped by 5 bases and J by 3 bases, with 13 bases between them.

This chain connects TRBV9 to TRBJ2-2; the match to TRBD2 covers 15 bases. V dropped 4 bases and J dropped 2; count of bases not matched to a gene: 3. Germline CDR1 reads SGDLS; CDR2 reads YYNGEE. This CDR3 has 17 amino acids. CDR3 loop: CASSRTSGGANTGELFF. The CDR3, as DNA: TGTGCCAGCAGCCGGACTAGCGGGGGGGCCAACACCGGGGAGCTGTTTTTT.

In this sample, this clone turned up a few times. The V gene is TRBV29-1, the J gene TRBJ1-2; D is unresolved. V lost 4 bases and J lost 6, with 9 bases in between. Germline CDR1 reads SQVTM; CDR2 reads ANQGSEA. The CDR3 runs 11 residues. The CDR3 DNA reads as TGCAGCGTTGCGGGGATGGATGGCTACACCTTC. As protein: CSVAGMDGYTF.

J is TRBJ1-3 and V is TRBV9; 7 bases agree with TRBD1. CDR1 and CDR2 from the germline V gene are SGDLS and YYNGEE. Losses at the gene ends were 1 base for V and 0 bases for J; bases not matched to a gene: 4. The CDR3 runs to 16 residues. The DNA for the CDR3 is TGTGCCAGCAGCGTACGACAGGGAAGCTCTGGAAACACCATATATTTT. Translation gives CASSVRQGSSGNTIYF.

The CDR3 protein is CASTKGQGRNGGYTF. The DNA for the CDR3 is TGTGCCAGCACCAAGGGACAGGGACGTAATGGCGGCTACACCTTC. The rearrangement uses TRBV2 and TRBJ1-2; 9 nucleotides match TRBD1. After removal of 7 bases from V and 8 bases from J, the junction contained 14 bases not matched to a gene. There are 15 residues in the CDR3. Germline CDR1 is SNHLY and CDR2 is FYNNEI.

Points on this clone: The sample holds other DNA sequences that translate to the same CDR3. The chain uses TRBV18 and TRBJ1-1; the match to TRBD1 covers 8 bases. With V trimmed by 6 bases and J by 1 base, 4 bases remained unmatched. Germline V gene lookup returns CDR1 KGHSH and CDR2 LQKENI. This CDR3 region has 14 residues. DNA for the CDR3: TGTGCCAGCTCCTTAGACAGGGGGAACACTGAAGCTTTCTTT. It is translated as CASSLDRGNTEAFF.

The chain couples TRBV27 to TRBJ1-1, with D possibly TRBD1 on 6 matching bases. CDR3 length: 15 residues. Germline loops: CDR1 MNHEY, CDR2 SMNVEV (reference sequence). V dropped 6 bases and J dropped 4 bases, with 18 bases sitting between them. CDR3 DNA: TGTGCCAGCAGCCCTCTCCTAACAGGGAGCACTGAAGCTTTCTTT. Protein product: CASSPLLTGSTEAFF.

This rearrangement joins TRBV6-1 to TRBJ1-5; D remains ambiguous. This CDR3 is 13 amino acids long. Trimming took off 1 base at V and 5 bases at J, with 6 bases between the two ends. Germline-derived CDR1 and CDR2 are MNHNS and SASEGT. CDR3 in amino acids: CASSEVRYQPQHF. In DNA, the CDR3 is TGTGCCAGCAGTGAAGTCCGTTATCAGCCCCAGCATTTT.

V gene TRBV11-2 combines with J gene TRBJ1-1, with D possibly matching TRBD1 (6 bases). This CDR3 has 13 residues. From germline, CDR1 is SGHAT and CDR2 FQNNGV. V lost 5 bases and J 4 bases, leaving 11 bases between the germline ends. The CDR3 protein is CASSVQGVTEAFF. For the CDR3, the DNA is TGTGCCAGCAGCGTACAGGGAGTCACTGAAGCTTTCTTT.

V is TRBV6-5 and J is TRBJ1-6, with D possibly being TRBD1 (5 bases). V was shortened by 0 bases and J by 8 bases, with 8 bases between the two germline ends. Germline values: CDR1 MNHEY, CDR2 SVGAGI. This CDR3 spans 14 amino acids. CDR3 protein: CASSYSMGDSPLHF. The CDR3, as DNA: TGTGCCAGCAGTTACTCGATGGGGGATTCACCCCTCCACTTT.

This clone appeared once. The chain couples TRBV6-5 to TRBJ2-7, with D maybe TRBD1 (5 bases). CDR3 length: 13 residues. In germline, CDR1 is MNHEY, CDR2 SVGAGI. Deletions cut 6 bases from V and 0 bases from J, with 9 bases between. CDR3 nucleotide sequence: TGTGCCAGCAGGGTGGGGCCCTCCTACGAGCAGTACTTC. Translation: CASRVGPSYEQYF.

The chain recombines TRBV7-2 with TRBJ2-7; 8 positions agree with TRBD1. From germline, CDR1 is SGHTA and CDR2 FQGNSA. This CDR3 contains 18 residues. V lost 1 base, J lost 6 bases, and 17 bases stayed unmatched. The CDR3 loop is CASSLVSPLDRGRAEQYF. CDR3 DNA: TGTGCCAGCAGCTTAGTATCTCCACTCGACAGGGGACGAGCCGAGCAGTACTTC.

V gene TRBV15 combines with J gene TRBJ2-7; D possibly corresponds to TRBD2 (5 bases). The CDR3 length is 15 residues. The germline V gene encodes CDR1 LNHNV and CDR2 YYDKDF (reference sequence). Trimming shortened V by 1 base and J by 1 base, and 11 bases separated the two germline ends. CDR3 nucleotides: TGTGCCACCAGCAGAGTGGAGGTTTCATCCTACGAGCAGTACTTC. This translates into CATSRVEVSSYEQYF.